A selection of T cell receptor beta chains follows, all from one sample in a study of cytomegalovirus exposure and HLA in healthy donors. Profiled with immunoSEQ multiplex PCR; TCRdb holds only in-frame clones, not every one. This sample has more than 85,000 clones, with 75% found just once. Sequencing was carried out using PBMCs. The receptor set was obtained from a woman under 30 in good health and CMV-seropositive. The CDR3 runs from the conserved cysteine through the conserved F or W.

v_gene	j_gene	CDR3aa
TRBV6-6	TRBJ1-5	CASRFGLFSNQPQHF
TRBV15	TRBJ1-3	CATSRGQDFSGNTIYF
TRBV9	TRBJ2-3	CASSVTPGLAGGDTQYF
TRBV5-1	TRBJ2-7	CASSLDGRKGDEQYF
TRBV5-1	TRBJ1-5	CASSFDSGSNQPQHF
TRBV19	TRBJ2-4	CASSTKGSGRAKNIQYF
TRBV6-4	TRBJ2-6	CASSEAGGANVLTF
TRBV27	TRBJ2-3	CASSPVGTGGTDTQYF
TRBV6-4	TRBJ2-1	CASRGGWWDEQFF
TRBV5-1	TRBJ1-2	CASSPIPGQNYGYTF
TRBV6-5	TRBJ2-7	CASSYGTLSYEQYF
TRBV5-1	TRBJ2-7	CASSLDETSASDEQYF
TRBV6-5	TRBJ2-1	CASSYGRNLYNEQFF
TRBV27	TRBJ2-7	CASSLSRGGAEQYF
TRBV19	TRBJ2-4	CASSKILGQSLAKNIQYF
TRBV11-3	TRBJ2-1	CASSLDPPFPGLADNEQFF
TRBV27	TRBJ2-7	CASSLRPHYEQYF
TRBV10-1	TRBJ1-1	CASMRAAPQRNTEAFF
TRBV19	TRBJ2-3	CASREREVSADTQYF
TRBV18	TRBJ2-2	CASSGTSGSNTGELFF